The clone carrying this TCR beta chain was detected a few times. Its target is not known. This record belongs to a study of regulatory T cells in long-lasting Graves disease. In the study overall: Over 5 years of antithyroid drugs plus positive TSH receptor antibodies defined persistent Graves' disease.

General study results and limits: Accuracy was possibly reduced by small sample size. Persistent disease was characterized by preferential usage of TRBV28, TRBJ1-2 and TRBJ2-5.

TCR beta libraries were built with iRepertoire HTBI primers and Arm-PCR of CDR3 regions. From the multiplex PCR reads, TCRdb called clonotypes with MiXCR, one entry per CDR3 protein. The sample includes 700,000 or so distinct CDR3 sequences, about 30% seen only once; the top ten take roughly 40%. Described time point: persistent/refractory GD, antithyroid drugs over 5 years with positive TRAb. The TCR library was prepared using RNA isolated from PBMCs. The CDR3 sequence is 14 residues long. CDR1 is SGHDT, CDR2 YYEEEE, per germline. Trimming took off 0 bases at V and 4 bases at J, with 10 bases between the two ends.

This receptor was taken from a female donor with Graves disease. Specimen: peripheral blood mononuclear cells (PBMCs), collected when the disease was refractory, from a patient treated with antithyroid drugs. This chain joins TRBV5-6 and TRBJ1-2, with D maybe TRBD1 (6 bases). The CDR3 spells CASSLAQGSYGYTF. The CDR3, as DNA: TGTGCCAGCAGCTTGGCACAGGGATCCTATGGCTACACCTTC.